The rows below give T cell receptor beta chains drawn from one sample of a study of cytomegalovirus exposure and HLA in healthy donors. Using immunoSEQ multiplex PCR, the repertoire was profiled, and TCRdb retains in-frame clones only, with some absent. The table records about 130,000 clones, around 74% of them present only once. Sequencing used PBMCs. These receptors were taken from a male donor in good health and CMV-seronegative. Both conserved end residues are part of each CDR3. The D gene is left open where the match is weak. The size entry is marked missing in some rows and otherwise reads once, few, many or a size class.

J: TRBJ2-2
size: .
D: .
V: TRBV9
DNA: TGTGCCAGCCGGACGGGGAACGGTCCATATGCCGGGGAGCTGTTTTTT
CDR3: CASRTGNGPYAGELFF

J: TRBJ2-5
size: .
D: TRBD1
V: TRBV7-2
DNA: TGTGCCAGCAGCTTATTACGACAGGGGGCTCGGGAGACCCAGTACTTC
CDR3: CASSLLRQGARETQYF

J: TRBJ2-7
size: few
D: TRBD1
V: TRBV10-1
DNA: TGCGCCAGCAGTGAGTCCCCCGGGGACAGGGCGAGGGAGCAGTACTTC
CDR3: CASSESPGDRAREQYF

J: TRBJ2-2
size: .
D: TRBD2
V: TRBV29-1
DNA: TGCAGCGCCTCAACTAGCGGGAGTGGCACCGGGGAGCTGTTTTTT
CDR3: CSASTSGSGTGELFF

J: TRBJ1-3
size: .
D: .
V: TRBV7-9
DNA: TGTGCCAGCAGCTCACAGGGCCCAGAGACCATATATTTT
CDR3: CASSSQGPETIYF

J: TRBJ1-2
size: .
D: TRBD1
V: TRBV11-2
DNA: TGTGCCAGCACCATTCCTGGGACAGGGACTAACTATGGCTACACCTTC
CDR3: CASTIPGTGTNYGYTF

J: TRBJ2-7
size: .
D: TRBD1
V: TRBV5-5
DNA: TGTGCCAGCAGCCCGATATTGGGACAGGGTAACGAGCAGTACTTC
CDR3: CASSPILGQGNEQYF

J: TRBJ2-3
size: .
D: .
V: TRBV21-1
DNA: TGTGCCAGCCGCCGTCGGGTAGGCCCCACAGATACGCAGTATTTT
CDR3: CASRRRVGPTDTQYF

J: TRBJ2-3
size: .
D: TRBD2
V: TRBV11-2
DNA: TGTGCCAGCAGCTTACTAGCGGGGGGATTCACAGATACGCAGTATTTT
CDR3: CASSLLAGGFTDTQYF

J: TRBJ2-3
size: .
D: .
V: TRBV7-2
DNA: TGTGCCAGCAGCTTAGAGCCCGGACTAAAAAGGAATACGCAGTATTTT
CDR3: CASSLEPGLKRNTQYF

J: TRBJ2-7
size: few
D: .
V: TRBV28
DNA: TGTGCCAGCACCGTCCGCGGGGGCTACTACGAGCAGTACTTC
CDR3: CASTVRGGYYEQYF

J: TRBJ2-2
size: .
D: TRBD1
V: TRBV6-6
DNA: TGTGCCAGCAGTTTCATACAGGGGGTCACCGGGGAGCTGTTTTTT
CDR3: CASSFIQGVTGELFF

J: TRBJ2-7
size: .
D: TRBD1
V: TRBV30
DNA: TGTGCCTGGAGTAGGAGGGTTGGGACAGGGTCACACGAGCAGTACTTC
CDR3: CAWSRRVGTGSHEQYF

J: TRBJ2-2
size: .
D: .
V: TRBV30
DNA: TGTGCCGGAACCGAGGAGGTCGGGGAGCTGTTTTTT
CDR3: CAGTEEVGELFF

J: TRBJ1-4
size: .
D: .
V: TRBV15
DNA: TGTGCCACCAGCCCCCCAAGGGGGAGCAATAATGAAAAACTGTTTTTT
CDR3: CATSPPRGSNNEKLFF